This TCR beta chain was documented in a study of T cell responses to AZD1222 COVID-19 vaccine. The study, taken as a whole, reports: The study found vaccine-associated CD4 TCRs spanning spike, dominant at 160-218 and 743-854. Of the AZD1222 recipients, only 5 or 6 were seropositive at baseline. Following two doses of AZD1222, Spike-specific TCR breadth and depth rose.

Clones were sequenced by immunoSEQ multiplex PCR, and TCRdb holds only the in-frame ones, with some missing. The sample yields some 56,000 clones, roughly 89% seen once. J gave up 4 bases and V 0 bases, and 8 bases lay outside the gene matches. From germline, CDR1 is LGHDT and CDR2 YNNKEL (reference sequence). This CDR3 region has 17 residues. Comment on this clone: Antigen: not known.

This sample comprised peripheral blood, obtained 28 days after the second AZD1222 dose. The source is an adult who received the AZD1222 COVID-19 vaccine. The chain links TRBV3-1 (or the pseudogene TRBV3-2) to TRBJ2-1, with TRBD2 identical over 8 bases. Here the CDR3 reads CASSQDLVAGSYNEQFF. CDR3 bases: TGTGCCAGCAGCCAAGATCTCGTAGCGGGGTCATACAATGAGCAGTTCTTC.